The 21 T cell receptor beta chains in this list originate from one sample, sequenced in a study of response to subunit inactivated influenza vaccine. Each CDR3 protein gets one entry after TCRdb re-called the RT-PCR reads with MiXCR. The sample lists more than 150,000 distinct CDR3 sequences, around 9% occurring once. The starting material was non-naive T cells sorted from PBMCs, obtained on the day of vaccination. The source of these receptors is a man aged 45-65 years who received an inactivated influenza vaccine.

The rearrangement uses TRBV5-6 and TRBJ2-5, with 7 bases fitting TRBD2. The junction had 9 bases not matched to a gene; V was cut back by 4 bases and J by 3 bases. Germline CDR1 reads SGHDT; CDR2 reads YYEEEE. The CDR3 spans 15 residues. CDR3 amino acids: CASSPSPGGEETQYF. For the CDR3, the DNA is TGTGCCAGCAGCCCATCCCCGGGGGGAGAAGAGACCCAGTACTTC.

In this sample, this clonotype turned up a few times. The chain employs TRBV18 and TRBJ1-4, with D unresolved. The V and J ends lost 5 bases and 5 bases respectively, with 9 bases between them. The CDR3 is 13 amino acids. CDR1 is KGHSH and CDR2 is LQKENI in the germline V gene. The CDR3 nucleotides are TGTGCCAGCTCAACGGGTTACAATGAAAAACTGTTTTTT. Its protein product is CASSTGYNEKLFF.

CDR3 in amino acids: CASSPRTSSVGDTQYF. DNA for the CDR3: TGTGCCAGCAGCCCAAGGACTAGCTCCGTTGGAGATACGCAGTATTTT. The chain employs TRBV7-2 and TRBJ2-3, with TRBD2 matching 8 bases. Per the germline V gene, CDR1 is SGHTA and CDR2 is FQGNSA. There are 16 residues in the CDR3. Trimming took 5 bases from V and 5 from J; bases not matched to a gene: 12.

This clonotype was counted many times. The CDR3 DNA sequence: TGCGCCAGCAGCCCTGACCTCGGACAGGGGGCGAAGCAGTACTTC. This sequence encodes CASSPDLGQGAKQYF. The rearrangement joins TRBV5-1 to TRBJ2-7; 11 bases agree with TRBD1. CDR3 length: 15 amino acids. Germline CDR1 is SGHRS and CDR2 is YFSETQ. V was pared by 4 bases and J by 8 bases, with 11 bases of the junction left unmatched.

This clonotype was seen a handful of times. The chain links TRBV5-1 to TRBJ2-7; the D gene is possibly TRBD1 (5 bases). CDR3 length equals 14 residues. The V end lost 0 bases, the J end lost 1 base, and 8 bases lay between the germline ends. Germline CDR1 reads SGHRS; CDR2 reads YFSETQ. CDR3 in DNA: TGCGCCAGCAGCTTGGCCCCAGGGTCCTACGAGCAGTACTTC. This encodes CASSLAPGSYEQYF. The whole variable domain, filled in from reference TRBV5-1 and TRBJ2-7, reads KAGVTQTPRYLIKTRGQQVTLSCSPISGHRSVSWYQQTPGQGLQFLFEYFSETQRNKGNFPGRFSGRQFSNSRSEMNVSTLELGDSALYLCASSLAPGSYEQYFGPGTRLTVT.

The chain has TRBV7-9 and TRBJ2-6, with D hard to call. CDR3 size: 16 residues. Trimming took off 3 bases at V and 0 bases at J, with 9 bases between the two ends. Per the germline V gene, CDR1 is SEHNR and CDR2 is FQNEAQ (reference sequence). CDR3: CASSFSGISGANVLTF. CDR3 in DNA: TGTGCCAGCAGCTTTTCCGGAATCTCTGGGGCCAACGTCCTGACTTTC.

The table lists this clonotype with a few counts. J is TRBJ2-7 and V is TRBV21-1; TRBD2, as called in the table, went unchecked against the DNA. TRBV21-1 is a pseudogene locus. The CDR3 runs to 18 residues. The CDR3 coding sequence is TGTGCCAGCAGCAAAGACTGGCGGGAGGGCCTTAAACGCTACGAGCAGTACTTC. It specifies CASSKDWREGLKRYEQYF.

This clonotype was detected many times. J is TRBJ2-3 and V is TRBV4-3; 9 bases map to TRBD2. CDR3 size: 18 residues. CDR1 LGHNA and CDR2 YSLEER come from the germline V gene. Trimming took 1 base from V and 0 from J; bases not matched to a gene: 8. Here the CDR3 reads CASSQVGAAGGSTDTQYF. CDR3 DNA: TGCGCCAGCAGCCAAGTTGGGGCAGCGGGAGGTAGCACAGATACGCAGTATTTT.

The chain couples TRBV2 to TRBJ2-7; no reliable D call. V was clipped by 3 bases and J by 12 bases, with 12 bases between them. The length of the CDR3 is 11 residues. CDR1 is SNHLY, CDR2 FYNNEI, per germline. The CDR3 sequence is CASSEGSRGYF. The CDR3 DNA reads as TGTGCCAGCAGTGAGGGGTCCCGCGGGTACTTC.

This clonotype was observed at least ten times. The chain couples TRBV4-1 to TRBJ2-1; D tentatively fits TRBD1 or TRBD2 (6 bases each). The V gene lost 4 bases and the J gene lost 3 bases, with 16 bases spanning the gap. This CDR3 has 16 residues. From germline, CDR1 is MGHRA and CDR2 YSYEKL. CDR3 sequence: CASSPIPGGLYNEQFF. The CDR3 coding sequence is TGCGCCAGCAGCCCGATCCCTGGGGGGCTCTACAATGAGCAGTTCTTC.

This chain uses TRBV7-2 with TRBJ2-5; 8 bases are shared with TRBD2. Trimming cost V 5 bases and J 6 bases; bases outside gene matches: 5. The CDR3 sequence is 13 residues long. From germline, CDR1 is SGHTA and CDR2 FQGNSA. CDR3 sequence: CASSPREGQTQYF. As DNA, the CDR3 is TGTGCCAGCAGCCCCCGGGAGGGCCAGACCCAGTACTTC.

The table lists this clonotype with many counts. For the CDR3, the DNA is TGTGCCAGCGCGAACGGCTGGGGCAATCAGCCCCAGCATTTT. Its protein product is CASANGWGNQPQHF. This rearrangement joins TRBV12-3 or TRBV12-4 to TRBJ1-5; no definite D call. Between the trimmed V and J ends, which lost 8 bases and 2 bases, there was a span of 13 bases. CDR3 length equals 14 residues.

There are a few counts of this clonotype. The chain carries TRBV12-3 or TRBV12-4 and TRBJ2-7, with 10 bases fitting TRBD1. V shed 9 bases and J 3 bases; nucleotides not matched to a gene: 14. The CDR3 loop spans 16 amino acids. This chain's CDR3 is CARRRTPGQGYYEQYF. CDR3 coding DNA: TGTGCCAGAAGACGAACGCCGGGACAGGGGTACTACGAGCAGTACTTC.

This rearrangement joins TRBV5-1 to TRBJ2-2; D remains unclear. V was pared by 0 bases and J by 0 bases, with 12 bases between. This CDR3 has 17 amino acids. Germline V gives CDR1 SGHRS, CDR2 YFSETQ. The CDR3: CASSLDSKVANTGELFF. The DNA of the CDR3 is TGCGCCAGCAGCTTGGACAGCAAAGTTGCGAACACCGGGGAGCTGTTTTTT.

The CDR3, as DNA: TGTGCCAGCAGGGGACAGACCCACGAGCAGTACTTC. It codes for CASRGQTHEQYF. This chain uses TRBV12-3 or TRBV12-4 with TRBJ2-7, with TRBD1 identical over 7 bases. J was trimmed by 5 bases and V by 6 bases; bases with no gene match: 4. This CDR3 is 12 amino acids long.

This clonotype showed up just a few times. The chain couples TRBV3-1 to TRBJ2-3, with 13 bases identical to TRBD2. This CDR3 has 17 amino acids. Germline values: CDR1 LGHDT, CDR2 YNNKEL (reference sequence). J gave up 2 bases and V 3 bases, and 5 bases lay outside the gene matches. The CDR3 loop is CASSQAGTSGITDTQYF. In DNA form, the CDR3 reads TGTGCCAGCAGCCAGGCCGGGACTAGCGGGATCACAGATACGCAGTATTTT.

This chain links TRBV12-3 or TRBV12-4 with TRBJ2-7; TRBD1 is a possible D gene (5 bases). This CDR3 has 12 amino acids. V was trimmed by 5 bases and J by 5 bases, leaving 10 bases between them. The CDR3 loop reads CASSQGSHEQYF. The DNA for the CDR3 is TGTGCCAGCAGTCAGGGCAGCCACGAGCAGTACTTC.

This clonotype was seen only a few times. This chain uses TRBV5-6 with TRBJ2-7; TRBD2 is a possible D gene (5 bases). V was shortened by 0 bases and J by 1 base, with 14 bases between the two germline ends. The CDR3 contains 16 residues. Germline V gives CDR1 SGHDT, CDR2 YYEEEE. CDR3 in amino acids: CASSLAWETVSYEQYF. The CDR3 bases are TGTGCCAGCAGCTTGGCCTGGGAGACTGTTTCCTACGAGCAGTACTTC.

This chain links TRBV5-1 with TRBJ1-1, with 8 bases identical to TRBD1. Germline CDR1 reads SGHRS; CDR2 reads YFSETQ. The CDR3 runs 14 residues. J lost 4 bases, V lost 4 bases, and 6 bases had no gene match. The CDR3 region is CASSQDRVFTEAFF. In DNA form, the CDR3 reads TGCGCCAGCAGCCAGGACAGGGTGTTCACTGAAGCTTTCTTT.

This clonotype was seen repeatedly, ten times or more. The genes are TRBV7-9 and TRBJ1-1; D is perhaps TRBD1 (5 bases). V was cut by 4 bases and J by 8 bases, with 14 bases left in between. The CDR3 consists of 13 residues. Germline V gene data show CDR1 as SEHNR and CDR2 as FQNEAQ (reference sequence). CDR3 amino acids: CASSSMVGGEAFF. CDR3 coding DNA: TGTGCCAGCAGCTCAATGGTCGGGGGAGAAGCTTTCTTT.

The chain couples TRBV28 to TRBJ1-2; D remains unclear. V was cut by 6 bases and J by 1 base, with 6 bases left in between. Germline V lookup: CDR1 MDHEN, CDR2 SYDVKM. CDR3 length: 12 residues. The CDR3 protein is CASRQSNYGYTF. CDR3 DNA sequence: TGTGCCAGCAGACAGAGTAACTATGGCTACACCTTC.